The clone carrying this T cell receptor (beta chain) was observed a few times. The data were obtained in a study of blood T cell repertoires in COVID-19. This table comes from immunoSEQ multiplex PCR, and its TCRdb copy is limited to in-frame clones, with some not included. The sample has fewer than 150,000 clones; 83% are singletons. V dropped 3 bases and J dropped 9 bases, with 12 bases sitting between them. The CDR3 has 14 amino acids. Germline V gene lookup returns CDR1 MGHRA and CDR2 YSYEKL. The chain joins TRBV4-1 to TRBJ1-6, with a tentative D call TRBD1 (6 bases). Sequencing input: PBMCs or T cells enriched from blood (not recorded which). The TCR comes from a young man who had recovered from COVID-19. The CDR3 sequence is CASSHRGEGSPLHF. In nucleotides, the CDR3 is TGCGCCAGCAGCCACAGGGGAGAAGGTTCACCCCTCCACTTT.